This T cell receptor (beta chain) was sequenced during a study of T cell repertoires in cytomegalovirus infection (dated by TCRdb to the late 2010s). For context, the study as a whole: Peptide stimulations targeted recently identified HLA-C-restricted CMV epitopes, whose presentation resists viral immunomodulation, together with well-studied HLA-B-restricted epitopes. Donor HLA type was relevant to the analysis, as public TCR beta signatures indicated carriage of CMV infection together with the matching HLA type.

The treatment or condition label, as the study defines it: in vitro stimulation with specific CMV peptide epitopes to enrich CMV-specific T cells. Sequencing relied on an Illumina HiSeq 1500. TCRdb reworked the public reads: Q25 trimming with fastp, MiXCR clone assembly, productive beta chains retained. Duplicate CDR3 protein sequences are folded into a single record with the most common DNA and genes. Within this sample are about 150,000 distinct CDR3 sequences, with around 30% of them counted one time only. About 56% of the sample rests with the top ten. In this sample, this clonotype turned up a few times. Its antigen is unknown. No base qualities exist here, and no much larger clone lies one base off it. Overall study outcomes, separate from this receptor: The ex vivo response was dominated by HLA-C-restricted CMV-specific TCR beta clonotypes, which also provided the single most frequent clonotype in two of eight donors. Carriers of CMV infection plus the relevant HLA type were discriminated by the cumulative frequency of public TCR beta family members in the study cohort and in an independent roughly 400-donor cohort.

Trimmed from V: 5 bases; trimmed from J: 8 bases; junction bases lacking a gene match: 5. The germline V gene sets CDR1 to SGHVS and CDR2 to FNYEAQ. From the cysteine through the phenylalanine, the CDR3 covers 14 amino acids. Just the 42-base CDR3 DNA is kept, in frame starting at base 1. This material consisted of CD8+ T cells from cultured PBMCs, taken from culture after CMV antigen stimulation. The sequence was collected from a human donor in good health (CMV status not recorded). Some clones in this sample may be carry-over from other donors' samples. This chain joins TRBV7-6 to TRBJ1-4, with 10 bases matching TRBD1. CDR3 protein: CASSVGQGNEKLFF. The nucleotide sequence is TGTGCCAGCAGCGTGGGACAGGGGAACGAAAAACTGTTTTTT.